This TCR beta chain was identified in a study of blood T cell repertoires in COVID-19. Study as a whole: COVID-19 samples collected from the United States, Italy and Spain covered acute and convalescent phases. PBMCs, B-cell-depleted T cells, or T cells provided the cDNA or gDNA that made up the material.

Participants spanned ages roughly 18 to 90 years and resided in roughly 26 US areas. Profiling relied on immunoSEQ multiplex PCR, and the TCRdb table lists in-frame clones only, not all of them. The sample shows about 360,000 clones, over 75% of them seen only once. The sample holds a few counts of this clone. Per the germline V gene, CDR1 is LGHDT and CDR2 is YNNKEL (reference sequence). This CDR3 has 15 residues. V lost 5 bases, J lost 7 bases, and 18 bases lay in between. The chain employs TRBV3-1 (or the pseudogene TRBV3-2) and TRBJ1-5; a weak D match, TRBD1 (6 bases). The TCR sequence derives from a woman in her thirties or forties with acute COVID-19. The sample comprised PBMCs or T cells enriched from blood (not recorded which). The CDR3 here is CASSAAGRDTQPQHF. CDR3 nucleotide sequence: TGTGCCAGCAGCGCCGCCGGACGGGACACCCAGCCCCAGCATTTT.